The 11 T cell receptor beta chains below all came from one sample that was sequenced in a study of cytomegalovirus exposure and HLA in healthy donors. PCR was performed using 60 Vbeta and 13 Jbeta primers. Produced via immunoSEQ multiplex PCR; TCRdb's table is partial and in-frame only. The data contain about 120,000 clones, roughly 65% of them singletons. Sample: PBMCs. The origin of the receptors is a man aged 35-49 years in good health and CMV-seropositive.

This clone was picked up one time. This sequence joins TRBV5-1 and TRBJ2-3; a weak D match, TRBD1 (6 bases). This CDR3 spans 13 amino acids. Trimming cost V 4 bases and J 3 bases, with 9 bases left between them. The germline V gene has CDR1 SGHRS and CDR2 YFSETQ. The CDR3 is CASSGQGTDTQYF. The CDR3 nucleotides are TGCGCCAGCAGCGGTCAGGGGACAGATACGCAGTATTTT.

The chain employs TRBV5-6 and TRBJ2-3, with D possibly matching TRBD2 (6 bases). V was cut by 9 bases and J by 4 bases, with 15 bases left in between. The CDR3 loop spans 13 amino acids. Looked up from germline, CDR1 is SGHDT and CDR2 is YYEEEE. The CDR3 region is CATETGVSDTQYF. The CDR3 nucleotides read TGTGCCACCGAAACGGGGGTCTCAGATACGCAGTATTTT.

The V and J genes are TRBV28 and TRBJ1-3, with D perhaps TRBD1 (6 bases). Trimming shortened V by 5 bases and J by 0 bases, and 11 bases separated the two germline ends. The CDR3 runs 15 residues. Germline CDR1 reads MDHEN; CDR2 reads SYDVKM. The CDR3 nucleotides read TGTGCCAGCAGTAACCAGGGGAGCTCTGGAAACACCATATATTTT. Translation: CASSNQGSSGNTIYF.

CDR3 in amino acids: CASGGGVGANYGYTF. CDR3 coding DNA: TGTGCCAGCGGCGGGGGGGTGGGAGCTAACTATGGCTACACCTTC. This chain connects TRBV7-3 to TRBJ1-2, with D possibly TRBD1 on 5 matching bases. The germline CDR1 and CDR2 sequences are SGHTA and FQGTGA. The CDR3 totals 15 residues. V dropped 8 bases and J dropped 0 bases, with 16 bases sitting between them.

CDR3 protein: CASSLGLGTNSYNEQFF. CDR3 bases: TGTGCCAGCAGCTTAGGCTTAGGGACTAACTCCTACAATGAGCAGTTCTTC. The chain carries TRBV13 and TRBJ2-1; 7 bases are shared with TRBD2. J gave up 0 bases and V 0 bases, and 5 bases lay outside the gene matches. CDR1 PRHDT and CDR2 FYEKMQ come from the germline V gene (reference sequence). CDR3 length: 17 amino acids.

In its sample, this clone was seen a few times. The CDR3: CASSERTSGGTDTQYF. The CDR3 coding sequence is TGTGCCAGCAGCGAAAGAACTAGCGGGGGCACAGATACGCAGTATTTT. The rearrangement uses TRBV9 and TRBJ2-3, with 10 bases aligning to TRBD2. CDR1 and CDR2 (germline): SGDLS, YYNGEE. The CDR3 consists of 16 residues. Trimming removed 3 bases from V and 1 base from J; junction bases left unmatched: 5. Full variable domain (outside the CDR3, taken from reference TRBV9 and TRBJ2-3): DSGVTQTPKHLITATGQRVTLRCSPRSGDLSVYWYQQSLDQGLQFLIQYYNGEERAKGNILERFSAQQFPDLHSELNLSSLELGDSALYFCASSERTSGGTDTQYFGPGTRLTVL.

Ten or more counts support this clone. The chain uses TRBV7-6 and TRBJ1-1; 8 bases fit TRBD1. Germline V gene lookup returns CDR1 SGHVS and CDR2 FNYEAQ. The CDR3 extends over 16 amino acids. J lost 1 base, V lost 1 base, and 5 bases had no gene match. The CDR3 reads CASSLVEGQGNTEAFF. The DNA for the CDR3 is TGTGCCAGCAGCTTAGTGGAAGGACAGGGGAACACTGAAGCTTTCTTT.

In this sample, this clone turned up a few times. The V call is TRBV18, the J call TRBJ1-6, with D possibly matching TRBD1 (5 bases). Germline CDR1 reads KGHSH; CDR2 reads LQKENI. The ends were cut back, 3 bases at V and 8 bases at J, with 11 bases in the middle. CDR3 size: 14 residues. The CDR3 DNA reads TGTGCCAGCTCACCTGTTGACAGAGATTCACCCCTCCACTTT. Its protein is CASSPVDRDSPLHF.

This clone has only a few counts. CDR3 bases: TGTGCCAGCAGCTGGACAGGGGACACCGGGGAGCTGTTTTTT. The encoded protein is CASSWTGDTGELFF. The J gene is TRBJ2-2, the V gene TRBV7-2; TRBD1 agrees at 9 bases. Germline CDR1 reads SGHTA; CDR2 reads FQGNSA. The V gene end was trimmed by 4 bases and the J gene end by 3 bases; junction bases not matched to a gene: 0. The CDR3 has 14 amino acids.

This clone was counted a few times. This chain joins TRBV6-1 and TRBJ2-3, with a weak D call TRBD2 (5 bases). This CDR3 has 13 residues. Germline V gives CDR1 MNHNS, CDR2 SASEGT. Trimming left V 3 bases short and J 2 bases short, with 6 bases between. The CDR3 is CASSDGLTDTQYF. CDR3 sequence (DNA): TGTGCCAGCAGTGACGGACTCACAGATACGCAGTATTTT.

The genes are TRBV11-2 and TRBJ2-7; 8 positions match TRBD2. Looked up from germline, CDR1 is SGHAT and CDR2 is FQNNGV. This CDR3 is 15 amino acids long. The junction had 6 bases not matched to a gene; V was cut back by 5 bases and J by 0 bases. This CDR3 reads CASSRLALSSYEQYF. Here the CDR3 DNA reads TGTGCCAGCAGCCGACTAGCGCTAAGCTCCTACGAGCAGTACTTC.